These 30 T cell receptor beta chains were sequenced from one sample in a study of cytomegalovirus exposure and HLA in healthy donors. Use of 60 Vbeta and 13 Jbeta primers characterized the PCR. This table comes from immunoSEQ multiplex PCR, and its TCRdb copy is limited to in-frame clones, with some not included. The specimen's table records tens of thousands of clones. Specimen: PBMCs. The receptors shown here come from a woman aged 55-70 years in good health and CMV-seropositive.

The V and J genes are TRBV2 and TRBJ2-1; maybe TRBD2 (5 bases). The germline gives CDR1 SNHLY, CDR2 FYNNEI. The CDR3 covers 14 residues. V was pared by 6 bases and J by 9 bases, with 18 bases between. The CDR3 DNA is TGTGCCAGCAGGGGTCCTTTTCTAGAGGGTGAGCAGTTCTTC. Its protein product is CASRGPFLEGEQFF.

The chain employs TRBV7-9 and TRBJ2-1; D may be TRBD1 (5 bases). The CDR3 is 14 residues long. CDR1 and CDR2 from the germline V gene are SEHNR and FQNEAQ (reference sequence). Trimming took 8 bases from V and 2 from J, leaving 13 bases between them. The CDR3 DNA reads as TGTGCCAGCTCCCCCAGGGCCCCCTACAATGAGCAGTTCTTC. This encodes CASSPRAPYNEQFF.

The chain carries TRBV9 and TRBJ2-5, with D tentatively TRBD2 (6 bases). CDR3 length equals 16 residues. Germline V gene sequence: CDR1 SGDLS, CDR2 YYNGEE. V was shortened by 1 base and J by 1 base, with 14 bases between the two germline ends. The DNA for the CDR3 is TGTGCCAGCAGCGTAAGAGGTGCGGGGCTCCAAGAGACCCAGTACTTC. Protein product: CASSVRGAGLQETQYF.

V gene TRBV4-3 combines with J gene TRBJ1-4; 8 nucleotides match TRBD1. The CDR3 contains 15 residues. Germline CDR1 is LGHNA and CDR2 is YSLEER. With V trimmed by 4 bases and J by 4 bases, 5 bases remained unmatched. This CDR3 is CASSLVQGVNEKLFF. The CDR3 nucleotides are TGCGCCAGCAGCCTCGTACAGGGGGTTAATGAAAAACTGTTTTTT.

DNA of the CDR3: TGTGCCAGCAGTGAAGGGGCCCAGGGCCAGCCCCAGCATTTT. Protein sequence: CASSEGAQGQPQHF. The J gene is TRBJ1-5, the V gene TRBV6-1; tentatively, D is TRBD1 (5 bases). V lost 1 base to trimming and J lost 7 bases, with 11 bases between them. The germline gives CDR1 MNHNS, CDR2 SASEGT. The CDR3 consists of 14 residues.

The chain combines TRBV19 with TRBJ2-3; 9 positions match TRBD2. V shed 6 bases, J shed 1 base, and the junction held 5 bases outside the gene matches. The CDR3 length is 15 residues. CDR1 LNHDA and CDR2 SQIVND come from the germline V gene (reference sequence). In DNA form, the CDR3 reads TGTGCCAGTAGCTTGGGACTAGCTGGCACAGATACGCAGTATTTT. This gives the protein CASSLGLAGTDTQYF.

The chain has TRBV6-1 and TRBJ1-5; a possible D gene is TRBD1 (5 bases). Trimming left V 0 bases short and J 2 bases short, with 11 bases between. CDR1 is MNHNS and CDR2 is SASEGT in the germline V gene. The CDR3 is 16 residues long. CDR3 sequence: CASSEARTFGNQPQHF. In DNA, the CDR3 is TGTGCCAGCAGTGAAGCGAGGACATTCGGCAATCAGCCCCAGCATTTT.

This rearrangement joins TRBV29-1 to TRBJ2-2, with 8 bases that match TRBD1. The V segment lost 7 bases and the J segment 3 bases; nucleotides outside the gene matches: 10. The CDR3 loop spans 15 amino acids. Germline V lookup: CDR1 SQVTM, CDR2 ANQGSEA. The CDR3 nucleotides are TGCAGCGCCGAGCGGTCAGGGGGCCACACCGGGGAGCTGTTTTTT. Protein: CSAERSGGHTGELFF.

V and J are TRBV29-1 and TRBJ2-2; tentatively, D is TRBD1 (5 bases). The V gene lost 1 base and the J gene lost 6 bases, with 9 bases spanning the gap. The V gene's germline CDR1 is SQVTM and CDR2 ANQGSEA. The CDR3 totals 13 residues. The CDR3 loop is CSVEVLGAGELFF. The CDR3 nucleotides read TGCAGCGTTGAAGTCCTAGGGGCCGGGGAGCTGTTTTTT.

The V and J genes are TRBV7-9 and TRBJ1-6; no clear D. Germline CDR1 SEHNR, CDR2 FQNEAQ (reference sequence). Trimming removed 7 bases from V and 7 bases from J, with 14 bases in between. There are 14 residues in the CDR3. The CDR3 loop is CASNPGGLNSPLHF. CDR3 nucleotides: TGTGCCAGCAACCCCGGTGGTTTGAATTCACCCCTCCACTTT.

V usage is TRBV25-1 and J usage is TRBJ2-2; D might be TRBD2 (6 bases). The CDR3 sequence is 14 residues long. The germline V gene has CDR1 MGHDK and CDR2 SYGVNS. V was trimmed by 7 bases and J by 3 bases, leaving 12 bases between them. CDR3 region: CASMIAAHTGELFF. The CDR3 DNA is TGTGCCAGCATGATAGCGGCTCACACCGGGGAGCTGTTTTTT.

The gene calls are TRBV7-6 and TRBJ1-2, with a tentative D call TRBD1 (6 bases). Germline-derived CDR1 and CDR2 are SGHVS and FNYEAQ. CDR3 length: 14 residues. V was shortened by 1 base and J by 3 bases, with 9 bases between the two germline ends. CDR3 bases: TGTGCCAGCAGCTTAGATAAGGGGGACTATGGCTACACCTTC. This codes for CASSLDKGDYGYTF.

The chain employs TRBV25-1 and TRBJ2-7; 7 nucleotides align to TRBD1. This CDR3 comprises 17 residues. V trimming: 4 bases; J trimming: 3 bases; junction bases outside the gene matches: 15. Germline V gene data show CDR1 as MGHDK and CDR2 as SYGVNS. The CDR3 sequence is CASSGAGGKTTLYEQYF. In DNA, the CDR3 is TGTGCCAGCAGTGGGGCAGGGGGAAAAACTACCCTCTACGAGCAGTACTTC.

This rearrangement joins TRBV4-3 to TRBJ2-2; 10 bases match TRBD1. The V gene's germline CDR1 is LGHNA and CDR2 YSLEER. CDR3 length: 14 amino acids. The ends lost 3 bases at V and 5 bases at J; junction bases unmatched: 0. The CDR3 spells CASSQDRGTGELFF. The CDR3 bases are TGCGCCAGCAGCCAGGACAGGGGGACCGGGGAGCTGTTTTTT.

Here the CDR3 reads CASSYSKRVNTEAFF. CDR3 sequence (DNA): TGTGCCAGCAGTTACTCGAAACGGGTGAACACTGAAGCTTTCTTT. The genes are TRBV6-5 and TRBJ1-1; D uncertain. With 0 bases removed from V and 0 bases from J, the gap between germline ends came to 8 bases. CDR3 size: 15 residues. Germline lookup yields CDR1 MNHEY and CDR2 SVGAGI.

The chain employs TRBV28 and TRBJ1-6; TRBD1 matches 8 bases. Losses at the gene ends were 3 bases for V and 16 bases for J; bases not matched to a gene: 2. Germline V gene data show CDR1 as MDHEN and CDR2 as SYDVKM. CDR3 length: 11 residues. For the CDR3, the DNA is TGTGCCAGCAGTTTGGGGACAGGACTCCACTTT. Residues: CASSLGTGLHF.

The chain carries TRBV5-1 and TRBJ2-7, with a possible D match to TRBD2 (7 bases). Germline V gene sequence: CDR1 SGHRS, CDR2 YFSETQ. The CDR3 totals 18 residues. Trimming shortened V by 2 bases and J by 1 base, and 22 bases separated the two germline ends. The CDR3 DNA follows: TGCGCCAGCAGCTTCCCTGGGGGGGGCGGCGAGCGGTCCTACGAGCAGTACTTC. It specifies CASSFPGGGGERSYEQYF.

V is TRBV7-8 and J is TRBJ1-2; D gene uncertain. The germline V gene encodes CDR1 SGHVS and CDR2 FQNEAQ. This CDR3 has 13 amino acids. V lost 1 base and J lost 3, with 6 bases in between. CDR3 in amino acids: CASSLVSDYGYTF. The CDR3 bases are TGTGCCAGCAGCTTAGTTTCCGACTATGGCTACACCTTC.

The CDR3 loop is CASSPGQDSYNSPLHF. The DNA for the CDR3 is TGCGCCAGCAGCCCGGGGCAGGACAGCTATAATTCACCCCTCCACTTT. The chain has TRBV4-1 and TRBJ1-6; D possibly corresponds to TRBD1 (6 bases). V gave up 4 bases and J gave up 3 bases, with 13 bases separating them. Germline CDR1 is MGHRA and CDR2 is YSYEKL. This CDR3 has 16 amino acids.

The chain joins TRBV4-1 to TRBJ2-7; 7 bases are a match to TRBD2. V lost 1 base, J lost 0 bases, and 6 bases stayed unmatched. The CDR3 covers 16 residues. Germline CDR1 reads MGHRA; CDR2 reads YSYEKL. In DNA, the CDR3 is TGCGCCAGCAGCCAAGTAAGCGGGGCGCCCTCCTACGAGCAGTACTTC. As protein: CASSQVSGAPSYEQYF.

This chain connects TRBV6-5 to TRBJ1-5; TRBD1 might be the D (6 bases). The CDR3 has 14 amino acids. Germline V CDR1 and CDR2: MNHEY, SVGAGI. Deletions cut 6 bases from V and 6 bases from J, with 15 bases between. The DNA for the CDR3 is TGTGCCAGCAGGTCGCAGGGGTTGGGTCAGCCCCAGCATTTT. Amino acids: CASRSQGLGQPQHF.

This chain uses TRBV25-1 with TRBJ1-2, with 11 positions matching TRBD1. J lost 4 bases, V lost 5 bases, and 6 bases had no gene match. CDR3 length: 15 residues. CDR1 and CDR2 (germline): MGHDK, SYGVNS. The CDR3 loop reads CASSWTGGRGYGYTF. The CDR3 region has the DNA TGTGCCAGCAGTTGGACAGGGGGCAGAGGCTATGGCTACACCTTC.

The J gene is TRBJ1-5, the V gene TRBV29-1; weak D call: TRBD1 (5 bases). CDR3 length: 13 amino acids. CDR1 and CDR2 from the germline V gene are SQVTM and ANQGSEA. With 0 bases removed from V and 4 bases from J, the gap between germline ends came to 7 bases. This CDR3 reads CSVEEDTNQPQHF. CDR3 DNA sequence: TGCAGCGTTGAAGAGGACACAAATCAGCCCCAGCATTTT.

The CDR3 region has the DNA TGTGCCAGCACCGGGGGGGGCCTTGGAAACTATGGCTACACCTTC. Translation: CASTGGGLGNYGYTF. This chain joins TRBV5-4 and TRBJ1-2; tentative D call: TRBD1 (6 bases). The CDR3 is 15 amino acids. V was pared by 6 bases and J by 2 bases, with 17 bases between. The germline V gene has CDR1 SGHNT and CDR2 YYREEE (reference sequence).

In DNA, the CDR3 is TGTGCCAGTAGTATAGCTACTAATTCACCCCTCCACTTT. Encoded protein: CASSIATNSPLHF. The chain is built from TRBV19 and TRBJ1-6; no clear D gene. Deletions cut 1 base from V and 6 bases from J, with 4 bases between. Per the germline V gene, CDR1 is LNHDA and CDR2 is SQIVND (reference sequence). The length of the CDR3 is 13 residues.

The CDR3: CASSPGTSGGTDTQYF. The DNA of the CDR3 is TGCGCCAGCAGCCCCGGGACTAGCGGGGGTACAGATACGCAGTATTTT. J is TRBJ2-3 and V is TRBV5-1, with 14 nucleotides matching TRBD2. The trim removed 4 bases at V and 3 bases at J, leaving 4 bases unmatched. This CDR3 spans 16 amino acids. Germline-derived CDR1 and CDR2 are SGHRS and YFSETQ.

The chain uses TRBV5-1 and TRBJ2-3, with D tentatively TRBD1 (5 bases). The germline gives CDR1 SGHRS, CDR2 YFSETQ. V gave up 4 bases and J gave up 3 bases, with 15 bases separating them. CDR3 length: 15 amino acids. The CDR3 coding sequence is TGCGCCAGCAGCCTTCGAAGACAGTATACAGATACGCAGTATTTT. Translated: CASSLRRQYTDTQYF. Complete variable domain (other parts from reference TRBV5-1 and TRBJ2-3): KAGVTQTPRYLIKTRGQQVTLSCSPISGHRSVSWYQQTPGQGLQFLFEYFSETQRNKGNFPGRFSGRQFSNSRSEMNVSTLELGDSALYLCASSLRRQYTDTQYFGPGTRLTVL.

This chain joins TRBV6-5 and TRBJ2-1; TRBD2 aligns across 8 bases. The CDR3 spans 15 residues. CDR1 is MNHEY, CDR2 SVGAGI, per germline. The ends lost 6 bases at V and 9 bases at J; junction bases unmatched: 13. The CDR3 coding sequence is TGTGCCAGCAGCCTCCGGACTAGCTACTCCTCTGAGCAGTTCTTC. Translated, it gives CASSLRTSYSSEQFF.

With regard to this clone: Different DNA sequences within this sample yield the same CDR3. The V call is TRBV14, the J call TRBJ1-6; D is uncertain. The V and J ends lost 4 bases and 10 bases respectively, with 11 bases between them. The CDR3 length is 13 residues. CDR1 and CDR2 (germline): SGHDN, FVKESK. This CDR3 is CASSPTPRSPLHF. Here the CDR3 DNA reads TGTGCCAGCAGCCCAACCCCTCGGTCACCCCTCCACTTT.

The genes are TRBV5-1 and TRBJ1-1, with 10 bases identical to TRBD1. The CDR3 has 15 residues. CDR1 is SGHRS, CDR2 YFSETQ, per germline. V was clipped by 4 bases and J by 1 base; unmatched bases: 4. The CDR3 DNA sequence: TGCGCCAGCAGCGTTGGGGACAGGGGGAACACTGAAGCTTTCTTT. Its protein is CASSVGDRGNTEAFF.